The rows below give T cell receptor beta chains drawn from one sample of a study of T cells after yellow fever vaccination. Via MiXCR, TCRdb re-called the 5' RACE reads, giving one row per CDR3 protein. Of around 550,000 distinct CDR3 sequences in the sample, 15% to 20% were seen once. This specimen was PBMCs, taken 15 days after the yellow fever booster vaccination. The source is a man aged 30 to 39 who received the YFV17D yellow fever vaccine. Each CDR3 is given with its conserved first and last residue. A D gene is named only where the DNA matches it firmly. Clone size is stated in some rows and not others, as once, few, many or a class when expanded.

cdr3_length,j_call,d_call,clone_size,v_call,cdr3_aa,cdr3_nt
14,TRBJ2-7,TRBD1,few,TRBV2,CASSDRGSSYEQYF,TGTGCCAGCTCGGACAGGGGGAGCTCCTACGAGCAGTACTTC
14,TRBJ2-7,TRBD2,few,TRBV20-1,CSVQGREGTYEQYF,TGCAGTGTTCAGGGGCGGGAGGGAACCTACGAGCAGTACTTC
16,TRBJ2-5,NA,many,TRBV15,CATSSLPRRLQETQYF,TGTGCCACCAGCAGCCTCCCCCGGCGTTTACAAGAGACCCAGTACTTC
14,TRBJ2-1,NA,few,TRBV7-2,CASSSAGAWNEQFF,TGTGCCAGCAGTTCGGCGGGCGCGTGGAATGAGCAGTTCTTC
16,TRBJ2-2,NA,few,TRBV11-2,CASSPVEGWGTGELFF,TGTGCCAGCAGCCCCGTGGAGGGATGGGGGACCGGGGAGCTGTTTTTT
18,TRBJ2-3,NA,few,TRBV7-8,CASSPSIGAERRTDTQYF,TGTGCCAGCAGCCCGTCCATAGGGGCTGAGCGGCGCACAGATACGCAGTATTTT
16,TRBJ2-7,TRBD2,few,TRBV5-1,CASSRGLAGAYYEQYF,TGCGCCAGCAGCCGCGGACTAGCGGGGGCCTATTACGAGCAGTACTTC
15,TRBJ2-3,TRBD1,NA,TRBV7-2,CASSQQGPSTDTQYF,TGTGCCAGCTCCCAACAGGGGCCCAGCACAGATACGCAGTATTTT
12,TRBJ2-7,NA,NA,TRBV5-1,CASSGTSVEQYF,TGCGCCAGCAGCGGGACTTCCGTCGAGCAGTACTTC
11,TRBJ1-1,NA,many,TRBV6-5,CASNVGIEAFF,TGTGCCAGCAACGTAGGGATTGAAGCTTTCTTT